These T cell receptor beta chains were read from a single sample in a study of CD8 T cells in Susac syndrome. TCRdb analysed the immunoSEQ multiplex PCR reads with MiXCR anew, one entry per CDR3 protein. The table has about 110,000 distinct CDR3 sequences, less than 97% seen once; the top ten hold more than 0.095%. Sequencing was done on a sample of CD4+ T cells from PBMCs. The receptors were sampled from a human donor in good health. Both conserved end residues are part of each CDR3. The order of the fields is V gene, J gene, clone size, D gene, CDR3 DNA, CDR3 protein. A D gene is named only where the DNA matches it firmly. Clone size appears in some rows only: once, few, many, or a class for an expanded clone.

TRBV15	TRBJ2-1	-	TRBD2	TGTGCCACCAGACCTACTAGCGGGGTGAGCTCCTACAATGAGCAGTTCTTC	CATRPTSGVSSYNEQFF
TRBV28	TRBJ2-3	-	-	TGTGCCAGCAGACAGGGCTTCACAGATACGCAGTATTTT	CASRQGFTDTQYF
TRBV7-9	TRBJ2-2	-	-	TGTGCCAGCAGGGAGACAGATTACGGGGAGCTGTTTTTT	CASRETDYGELFF
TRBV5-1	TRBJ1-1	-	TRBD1	TGCGCCAGCAGCTTGGGTTCGGGACAGGGGCCGCTGAACACTGAAGCTTTCTTT	CASSLGSGQGPLNTEAFF
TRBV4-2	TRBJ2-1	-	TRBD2	TGTGCCAGCAGCCAAGTCAAATTAGCGGGAGGGACCTACAATGAGCAGTTCTTC	CASSQVKLAGGTYNEQFF
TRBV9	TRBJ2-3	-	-	TGTGCCAGCAGCGGACCTCGGGGCAGGGGAACAGATACGCAGTATTTT	CASSGPRGRGTDTQYF
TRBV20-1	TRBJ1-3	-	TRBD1	TGCAGTGCCCCTCTGCCGGCGACAGGGTGGGACACCATATATTTT	CSAPLPATGWDTIYF
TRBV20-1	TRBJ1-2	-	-	TGCAGTGCCTCGTTGCGGACGACTTCTTATGGCTACACCTTC	CSASLRTTSYGYTF
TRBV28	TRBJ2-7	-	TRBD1	TGTGCCAGCAGCACTTGGACAGGAGAGCCCGAGCAGTACTTC	CASSTWTGEPEQYF
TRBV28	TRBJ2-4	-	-	TGTGCCAGCCAGGGTTACGACAAAAACATTCAGTACTTC	CASQGYDKNIQYF
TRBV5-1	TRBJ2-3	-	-	TGCGCCAGCAGCGCTAGGGGGGGTGGACCTATCACAGATACGCAGTATTTT	CASSARGGGPITDTQYF
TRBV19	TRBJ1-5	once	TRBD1	TGTGCCAGTAGTATCCGGACAGGGGTTAACAATCAGCCCCAGCATTTT	CASSIRTGVNNQPQHF
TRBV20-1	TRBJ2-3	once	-	TGCAGTGCTAGGACTTACTGGGAAGATACGCAGTATTTT	CSARTYWEDTQYF
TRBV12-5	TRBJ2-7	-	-	TGTGCTAGTGGTTTGGCCCGGAATGAATACTTC	CASGLARNEYF
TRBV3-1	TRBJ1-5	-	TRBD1	TGTGCCAGCAGCCCCGACAGGGTCGGCCAGCCCCAGCATTTT	CASSPDRVGQPQHF